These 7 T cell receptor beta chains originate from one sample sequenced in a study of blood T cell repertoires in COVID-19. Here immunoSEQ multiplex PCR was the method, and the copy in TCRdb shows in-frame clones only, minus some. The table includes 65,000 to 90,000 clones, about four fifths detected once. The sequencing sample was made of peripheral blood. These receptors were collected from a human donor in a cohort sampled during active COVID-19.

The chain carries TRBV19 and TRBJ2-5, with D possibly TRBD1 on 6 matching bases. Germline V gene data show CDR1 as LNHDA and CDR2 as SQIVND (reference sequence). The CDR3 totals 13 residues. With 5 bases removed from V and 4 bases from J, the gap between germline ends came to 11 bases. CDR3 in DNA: TGTGCCAGTAGTCTACAGGGTAGAGAGACCCAGTACTTC. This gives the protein CASSLQGRETQYF. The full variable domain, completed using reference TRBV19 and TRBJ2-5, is DGGITQSPKYLFRKEGQNVTLSCEQNLNHDAMYWYRQDPGQGLRLIYYSQIVNDFQKGDIAEGYSVSREKKESFPLTVTSAQKNPTAFYLCASSLQGRETQYFGPGTRLLVL.

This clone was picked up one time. This CDR3 is CASSRQGPVNNSPLHF. DNA of the CDR3: TGTGCCAGCAGTAGACAGGGGCCCGTCAATAATTCACCCCTCCACTTT. The chain employs TRBV27 and TRBJ1-6, with 8 positions matching TRBD1. The length of the CDR3 is 16 residues. Unmatched junction bases numbered 8, after V lost 5 bases and J lost 5 bases. Germline V gene lookup returns CDR1 MNHEY and CDR2 SMNVEV (reference sequence).

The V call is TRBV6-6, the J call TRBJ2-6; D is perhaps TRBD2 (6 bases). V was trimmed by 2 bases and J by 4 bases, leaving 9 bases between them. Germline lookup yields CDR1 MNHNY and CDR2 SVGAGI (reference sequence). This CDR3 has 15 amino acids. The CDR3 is CASSYPRGGANVLTF. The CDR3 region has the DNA TGTGCCAGCAGTTACCCACGGGGGGGGGCCAACGTCCTGACTTTC.

Here the CDR3 DNA reads TGCGCCAGCAGCTTACGAACAGTTGACACCGGGGAGCTGTTTTTT. Its protein product is CASSLRTVDTGELFF. V is TRBV5-1 and J is TRBJ2-2; D gene unclear. The CDR3 is made up of 15 amino acids. CDR1 is SGHRS, CDR2 YFSETQ, per germline. V was cut by 2 bases and J by 3 bases, with 11 bases left in between.

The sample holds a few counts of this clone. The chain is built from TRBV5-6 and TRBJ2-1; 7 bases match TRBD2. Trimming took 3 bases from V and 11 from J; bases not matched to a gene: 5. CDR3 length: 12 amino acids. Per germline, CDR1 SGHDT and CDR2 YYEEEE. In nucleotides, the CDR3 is TGTGCCAGCAGCTCGCGAGCGGGGAAGCAGTTCTTC. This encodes CASSSRAGKQFF.

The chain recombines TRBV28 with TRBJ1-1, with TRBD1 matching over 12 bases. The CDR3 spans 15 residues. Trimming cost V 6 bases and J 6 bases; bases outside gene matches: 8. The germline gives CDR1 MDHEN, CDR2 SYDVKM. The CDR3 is CASRSGTGGAAEAFF. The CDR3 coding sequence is TGTGCCAGCAGAAGCGGGACAGGGGGCGCGGCTGAAGCTTTCTTT.

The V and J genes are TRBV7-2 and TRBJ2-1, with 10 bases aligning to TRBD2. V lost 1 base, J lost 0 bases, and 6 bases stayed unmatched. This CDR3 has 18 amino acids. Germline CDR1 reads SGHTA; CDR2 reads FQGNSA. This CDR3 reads CASSLGALAGPSYNEQFF. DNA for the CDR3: TGTGCCAGCAGCTTAGGGGCACTAGCGGGGCCCTCCTACAATGAGCAGTTCTTC.